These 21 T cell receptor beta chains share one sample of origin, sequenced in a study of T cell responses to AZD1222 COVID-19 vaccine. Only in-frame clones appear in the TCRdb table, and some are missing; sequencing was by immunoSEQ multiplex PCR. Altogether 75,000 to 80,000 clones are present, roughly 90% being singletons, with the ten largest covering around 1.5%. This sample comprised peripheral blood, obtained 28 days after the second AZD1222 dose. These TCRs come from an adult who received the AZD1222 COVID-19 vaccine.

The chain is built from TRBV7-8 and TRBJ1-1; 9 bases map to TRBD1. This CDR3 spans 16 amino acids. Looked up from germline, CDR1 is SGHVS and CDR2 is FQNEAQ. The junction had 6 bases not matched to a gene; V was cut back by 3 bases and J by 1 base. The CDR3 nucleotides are TGTGCCAGCAGCTTTGGGACAGGGATTTCGAACACTGAAGCTTTCTTT. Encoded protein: CASSFGTGISNTEAFF.

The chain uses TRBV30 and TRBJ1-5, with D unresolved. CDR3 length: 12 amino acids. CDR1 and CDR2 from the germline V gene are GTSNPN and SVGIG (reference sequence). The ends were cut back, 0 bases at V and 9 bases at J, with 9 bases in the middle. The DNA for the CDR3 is TGTGCCTGGAGTGTTCAAGCTGGGCCCCAGCATTTT. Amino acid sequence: CAWSVQAGPQHF.

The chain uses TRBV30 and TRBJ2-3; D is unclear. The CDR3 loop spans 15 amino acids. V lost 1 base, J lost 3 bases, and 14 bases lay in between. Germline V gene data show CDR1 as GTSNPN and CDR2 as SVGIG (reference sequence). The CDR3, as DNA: TGTGCCTGGAGTGACCCAGGACGGAAGACAGATACGCAGTATTTT. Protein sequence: CAWSDPGRKTDTQYF.

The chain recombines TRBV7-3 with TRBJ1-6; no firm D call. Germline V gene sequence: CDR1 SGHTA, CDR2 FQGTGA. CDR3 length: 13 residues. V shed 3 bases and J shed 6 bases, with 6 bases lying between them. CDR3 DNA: TGTGCCAGCAGCTTTAGCTCTAATTCACCCCTCCACTTT. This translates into CASSFSSNSPLHF.

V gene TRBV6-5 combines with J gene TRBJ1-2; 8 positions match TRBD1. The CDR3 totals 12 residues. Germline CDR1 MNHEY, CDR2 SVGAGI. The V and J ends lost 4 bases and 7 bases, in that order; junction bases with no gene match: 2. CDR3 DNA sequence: TGTGCCAGCAGTTTAACAGGGGGTGGCTACACCTTC. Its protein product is CASSLTGGGYTF.

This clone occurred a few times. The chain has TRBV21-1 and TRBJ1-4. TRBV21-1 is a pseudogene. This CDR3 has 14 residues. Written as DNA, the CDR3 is TGTGCCAGCAGCAAAGTCCGAGGTTCTGAAAAACTGTTTTTT. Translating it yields CASSKVRGSEKLFF.

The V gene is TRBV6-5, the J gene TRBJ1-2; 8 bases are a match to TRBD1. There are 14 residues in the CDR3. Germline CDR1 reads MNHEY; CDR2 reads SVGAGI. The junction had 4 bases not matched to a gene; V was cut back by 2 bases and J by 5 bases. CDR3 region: CASSYTDRGYGYTF. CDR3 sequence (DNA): TGTGCCAGCAGTTACACAGACAGGGGTTATGGCTACACCTTC.

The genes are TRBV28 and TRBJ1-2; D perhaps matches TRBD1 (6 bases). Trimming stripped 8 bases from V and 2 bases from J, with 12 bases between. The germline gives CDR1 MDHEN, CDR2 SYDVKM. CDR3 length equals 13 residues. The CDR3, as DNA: TGTGCCAGCCGACAGGTAACGAACTATGGCTACACCTTC. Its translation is CASRQVTNYGYTF.

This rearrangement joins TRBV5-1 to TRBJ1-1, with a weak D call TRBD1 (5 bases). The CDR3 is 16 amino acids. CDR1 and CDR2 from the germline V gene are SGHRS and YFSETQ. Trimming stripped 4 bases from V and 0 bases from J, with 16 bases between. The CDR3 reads CASSPKAAGMNTEAFF. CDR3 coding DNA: TGCGCCAGCAGCCCCAAGGCAGCAGGGATGAACACTGAAGCTTTCTTT.

CDR3 nucleotide sequence: TGTGCCTGGAGCCCTCTTACAGATACGCAGTATTTT. Translated: CAWSPLTDTQYF. The chain joins TRBV30 to TRBJ2-3; D ambiguous. CDR1 GTSNPN and CDR2 SVGIG come from the germline V gene (reference sequence). There are 12 residues in the CDR3. Trimming took off 3 bases at V and 3 bases at J, with 7 bases between the two ends. Together with reference TRBV30 and TRBJ2-3, the CDR3 gives the full variable domain: SQTIHQWPATLVQPVGSPLSLECTVEGTSNPNLYWYRQAAGRGLQLLFYSVGIGQISSEVPQNLSASRPQDRQFILSSKKLLLSDSGFYLCAWSPLTDTQYFGPGTRLTVL.

Written as DNA, the CDR3 is TGTGCCAGCGAGACTAGCCAAGAGACCCAGTACTTC. Residues: CASETSQETQYF. J is TRBJ2-5 and V is TRBV2, with D possibly matching TRBD2 (6 bases). Trimming removed 8 bases at V and 1 base at J, with 8 bases between. This CDR3 has 12 amino acids. Germline CDR1 reads SNHLY; CDR2 reads FYNNEI.

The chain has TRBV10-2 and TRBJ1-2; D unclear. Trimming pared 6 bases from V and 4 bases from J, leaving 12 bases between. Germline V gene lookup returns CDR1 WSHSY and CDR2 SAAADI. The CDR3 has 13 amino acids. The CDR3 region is CASRSGLSYGYTF. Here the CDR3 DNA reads TGCGCCAGCAGGAGCGGGTTATCCTATGGCTACACCTTC.

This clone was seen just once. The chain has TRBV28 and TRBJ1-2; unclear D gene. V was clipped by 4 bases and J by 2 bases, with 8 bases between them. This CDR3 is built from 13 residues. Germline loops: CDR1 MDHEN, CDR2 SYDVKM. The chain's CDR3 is CASSSPGNYGYTF. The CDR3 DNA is TGTGCCAGCAGTTCCCCCGGGAACTATGGCTACACCTTC.

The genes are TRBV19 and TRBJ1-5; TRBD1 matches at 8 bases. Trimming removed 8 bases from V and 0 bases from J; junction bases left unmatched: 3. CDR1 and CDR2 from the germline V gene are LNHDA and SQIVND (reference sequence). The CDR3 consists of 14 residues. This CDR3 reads CASEDRASNQPQHF. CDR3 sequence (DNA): TGTGCCAGTGAGGACAGGGCTAGCAATCAGCCCCAGCATTTT.

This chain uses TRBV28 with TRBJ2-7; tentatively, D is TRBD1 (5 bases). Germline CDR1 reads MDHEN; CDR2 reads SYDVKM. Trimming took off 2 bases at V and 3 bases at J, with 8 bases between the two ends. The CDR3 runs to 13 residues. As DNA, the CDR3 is TGTGCCAGCAGTTTACGAGGACACTACGAGCAGTACTTC. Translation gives CASSLRGHYEQYF.

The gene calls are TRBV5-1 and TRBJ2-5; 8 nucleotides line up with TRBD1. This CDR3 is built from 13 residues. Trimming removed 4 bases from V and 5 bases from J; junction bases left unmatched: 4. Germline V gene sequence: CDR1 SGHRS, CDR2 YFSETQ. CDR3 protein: CASSQDRVETQYF. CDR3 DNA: TGCGCCAGCAGCCAGGACAGGGTTGAGACCCAGTACTTC.

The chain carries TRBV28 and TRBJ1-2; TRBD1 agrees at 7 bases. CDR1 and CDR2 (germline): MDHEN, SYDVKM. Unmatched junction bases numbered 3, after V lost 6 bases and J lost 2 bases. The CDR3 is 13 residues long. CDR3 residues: CASRTGPNYGYTF. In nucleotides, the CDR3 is TGTGCCAGCAGGACAGGGCCCAACTATGGCTACACCTTC.

CDR3 sequence reads: CASSQGDLDSPLHF. The CDR3 DNA sequence: TGTGCCAGCAGCCAAGGTGACCTGGATTCACCCCTCCACTTT. The chain combines TRBV4-2 with TRBJ1-6; D unclear. CDR1 is LGHNA, CDR2 YNFKEQ, per germline. CDR3 size: 14 residues. V lost 1 base, J lost 8 bases, and 9 bases lay in between.

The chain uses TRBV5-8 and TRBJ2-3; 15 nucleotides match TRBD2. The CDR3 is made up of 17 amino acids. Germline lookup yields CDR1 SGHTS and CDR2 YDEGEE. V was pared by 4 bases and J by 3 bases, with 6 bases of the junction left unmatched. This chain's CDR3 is CASSLGLAGGMTDTQYF. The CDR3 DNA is TGTGCCAGCAGCCTCGGACTAGCGGGGGGGATGACAGATACGCAGTATTTT.

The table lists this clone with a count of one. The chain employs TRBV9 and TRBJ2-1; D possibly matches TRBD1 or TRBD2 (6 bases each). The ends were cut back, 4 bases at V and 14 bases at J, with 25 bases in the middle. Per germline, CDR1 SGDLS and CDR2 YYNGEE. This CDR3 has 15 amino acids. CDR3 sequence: CASSKGGPSLSREFF. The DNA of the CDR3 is TGTGCCAGCAGCAAGGGGGGCCCCTCTCTAAGTCGGGAGTTCTTC. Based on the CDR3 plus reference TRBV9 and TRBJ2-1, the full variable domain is DSGVTQTPKHLITATGQRVTLRCSPRSGDLSVYWYQQSLDQGLQFLIQYYNGEERAKGNILERFSAQQFPDLHSELNLSSLELGDSALYFCASSKGGPSLSREFFGPGTRLTVL.

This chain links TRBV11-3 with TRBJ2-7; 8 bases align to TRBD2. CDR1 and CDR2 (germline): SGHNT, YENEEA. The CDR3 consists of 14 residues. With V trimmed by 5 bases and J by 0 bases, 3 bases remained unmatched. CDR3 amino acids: CASSPGGSSYEQYF. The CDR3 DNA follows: TGTGCCAGCAGCCCGGGGGGGAGCTCCTACGAGCAGTACTTC.